The 7 T cell receptor beta chains below were found in one sample sequenced in a study of Graves' ophthalmopathy and Graves' hyperthyroidism. Using RNA transcripts, the TCR beta CDR3 regions were amplified. In the first round, RT-PCR was carried out with HTBI primers, and a multiplex PCR formed the second round. TCRdb passed the multiplex PCR reads through MiXCR, listing each CDR3 protein once. The sample lists hundreds of thousands of distinct CDR3 sequences, over 40% occurring once. Specimen: peripheral blood. All receptors derive from an adult man with Graves' ophthalmopathy.

The J gene is TRBJ2-2, the V gene TRBV12-5; 10 nucleotides match TRBD2. Germline CDR1 LGHNT, CDR2 FRNRAP. V lost 6 bases and J lost 9; bases outside the gene matches: 13. This CDR3 comprises 16 residues. Here the CDR3 DNA reads TGTGCTAGTGGCCCCGAGCGGGAGGGTGGCACGAGGGAGCTGTTTTTT. It translates to CASGPEREGGTRELFF.

The V call is TRBV25-1, the J call TRBJ1-1, with 7 bases identical to TRBD1. The CDR3 extends over 12 amino acids. Germline values: CDR1 MGHDK, CDR2 SYGVNS. CDR3 residues: CAITGVNTEAFF. The CDR3 bases are TGTGCAATCACAGGGGTTAACACTGAAGCTTTCTTT.

A few counts support this clonotype. The chain links TRBV28 to TRBJ2-7, with 12 nucleotides matching TRBD2. Germline trimming cut 3 bases from V and 7 bases from J; bases unmatched to any gene: 4. Germline V gives CDR1 MDHEN, CDR2 SYDVKM. The CDR3 sequence is 14 residues long. Written as DNA, the CDR3 is TGTGCCAGCAGTTTGACTAGCGGGAGTCGAGAGCAGTACTTC. Protein sequence: CASSLTSGSREQYF.

The genes are TRBV7-3 and TRBJ1-1; 9 bases match TRBD1. The germline CDR1 and CDR2 sequences are SGHTA and FQGTGA. The CDR3 has 14 residues. V shed 4 bases and J 4 bases; nucleotides not matched to a gene: 4. As DNA, the CDR3 is TGTGCCAGCAGCTCGGGACAGGGTTTCACTGAAGCTTTCTTT. Its protein product is CASSSGQGFTEAFF.

This clonotype appeared many times. CDR3 amino acids: CASSGQGAFQPQHF. The DNA for the CDR3 is TGTGCCAGCAGCGGACAGGGGGCTTTTCAGCCCCAGCATTTT. The rearrangement uses TRBV7-9 and TRBJ1-5; 11 nucleotides match TRBD1. The germline V gene encodes CDR1 SEHNR and CDR2 FQNEAQ (reference sequence). The CDR3 is made up of 14 amino acids. V trimming: 5 bases; J trimming: 6 bases; junction bases outside the gene matches: 3.

Points on this clonotype: One end of the junction varies from germline; a read error may be responsible. V usage is TRBV10-3 and J usage is TRBJ2-7; maybe TRBD2 (5 bases). Germline-derived CDR1 and CDR2 are ENHRY and SYGVKD. This CDR3 spans 13 amino acids. CDR3 in amino acids: CASSTGINYEQYF. The CDR3 DNA sequence: TGTGCCAGCAGTACCGGGATAAACTACGAGCAGTACTTC.

This clonotype was recorded at least ten times. At one boundary the junction diverges from the germline segment, which might be a read error. This chain uses TRBV10-3 with TRBJ1-6, with D maybe TRBD1 (6 bases). This CDR3 comprises 14 residues. Germline CDR1 and CDR2: ENHRY and SYGVKD. CDR3 sequence reads: CASSYGAGAAPLHF. The CDR3 bases are TGTGCCAGCAGTTACGGGGCGGGGGCCGCACCCCTCCACTTT.